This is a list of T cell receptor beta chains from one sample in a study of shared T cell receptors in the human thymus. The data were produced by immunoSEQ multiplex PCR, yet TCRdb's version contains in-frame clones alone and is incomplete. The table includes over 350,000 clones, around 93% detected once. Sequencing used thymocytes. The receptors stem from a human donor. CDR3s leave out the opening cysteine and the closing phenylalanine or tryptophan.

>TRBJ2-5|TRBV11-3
ASSKRTGLRETQY
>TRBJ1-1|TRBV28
ASESQRVDTEAF
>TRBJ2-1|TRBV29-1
SVERSSGRAKNEQF
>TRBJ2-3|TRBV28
ASSSRGVVGPIPTQY
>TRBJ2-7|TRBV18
ASSPMGTYPREQY
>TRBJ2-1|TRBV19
ASSRQGRNEQF
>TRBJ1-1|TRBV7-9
ASSSLRGNTEAF
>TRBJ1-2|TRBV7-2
ASSLVYRFYGYT
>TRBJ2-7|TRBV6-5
ASSYSGTEYEQY
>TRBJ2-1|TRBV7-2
ASSLNAGKGNEQF
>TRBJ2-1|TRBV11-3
ASSPTTLAGGTYNEQF
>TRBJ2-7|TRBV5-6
ASSYNREGGSYEQY
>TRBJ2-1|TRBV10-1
ASSESGEPYNEQF
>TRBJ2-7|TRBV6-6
ASSPGERTYEQY
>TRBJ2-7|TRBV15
ATEDGILIGEQY
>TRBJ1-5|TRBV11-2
ASSLEAGGCNQPQH
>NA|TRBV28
ASSWEDASYEQY
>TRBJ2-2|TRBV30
AWINPRAYTGELF
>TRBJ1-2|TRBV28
ALRGDYGYT
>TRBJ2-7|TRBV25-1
ASSDDSGRAFFHEQY
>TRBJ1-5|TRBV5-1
ASSLSGDSKQPQH
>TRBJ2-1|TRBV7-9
ASSSLSYYNEQF
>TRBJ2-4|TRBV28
ASRPGSPKNIQY